The subject of this entry is one T cell receptor (beta chain). This record belongs to a study of T cell responses to AZD1222 COVID-19 vaccine. From germline, CDR1 is MDHEN and CDR2 SYDVKM. The ends were cut back, 3 bases at V and 0 bases at J, with 15 bases in the middle. CDR3 length equals 17 residues. Sequencing used immunoSEQ multiplex PCR; TCRdb keeps in-frame clones, though not all of them. The sample yields more than 95,000 clones, roughly 88% seen once. Sequenced material: peripheral blood, taken 28 days after the second AZD1222 dose. The origin of this receptor is an adult who received the AZD1222 COVID-19 vaccine. The rearrangement joins TRBV28 to TRBJ1-3; no firm D call. The CDR3 DNA follows: TGTGCCAGCAGTTTGGTAGCTTACCTCTCCTCTGGAAACACCATATATTTT. It translates to CASSLVAYLSSGNTIYF.